This T cell receptor beta chain was captured by sequencing in a study of Ad26.COV2.S vaccination and SARS-CoV-2 variants. Study information: Donor allocation was to the COV1001 Ad26.COV2.S trial arm. Administration of Ad26.COV2.S was intramuscular, either once or twice 56 days apart. Whole-study findings and limits: Vaccinees showed greater spike-specific TCR breadth than placebo recipients.

Regarding treatment: around 19 received Ad26.COV2.S at low or high dose, single or two shots; about five received placebo; per-sample allocation not given. The samples date from day 63 after the first vaccine or placebo injection. Vaccination employed an Ad26 vector expressing the Wuhan-strain SARS-CoV-2 spike. The V and J ends lost 5 bases and 8 bases respectively, with 15 bases between them. The V gene's germline CDR1 is MNHEY and CDR2 SMNVEV (reference sequence). The CDR3 has 13 amino acids. Assay: immunoSEQ multiplex PCR; the TCRdb copy retains only in-frame clones and omits some. The sample yields about 480,000 clones, approximately 90% seen once. This clone was found a few times. The antigen is not known.

The V and J genes are TRBV27 and TRBJ1-2, with D possibly TRBD1 on 6 matching bases. Sample: peripheral blood, taken in a trial of Ad26.COV2.S vaccine versus placebo. The sequence derives from a person between 18 and 60 years old who received the Ad26.COV2.S COVID-19 vaccine or a placebo. The CDR3 DNA reads as TGTGCCAGCAGTGAACGACAGGCATCGGGCTACACCTTC. Its translation is CASSERQASGYTF.